A single sample is the source of the 12 T cell receptor beta chains below, sequenced in a study of T cell responses to AZD1222 COVID-19 vaccine. Method: immunoSEQ multiplex PCR; TCRdb's copy keeps in-frame clones and lacks some. This table has fewer than 120,000 clones, about 81% appearing once. The sample here was peripheral blood, taken on day 0 of AZD1222 vaccination. These receptors came from an adult in good health.

The rearrangement uses TRBV6-1 and TRBJ1-5; D remains unclear. V dropped 4 bases and J dropped 3 bases, with 25 bases sitting between them. The germline V gene has CDR1 MNHNS and CDR2 SASEGT. There are 19 residues in the CDR3. CDR3 residues: CASSGKRYDIFGLNQPQHF. For the CDR3, the DNA is TGTGCCAGCAGTGGGAAACGGTACGACATTTTCGGCCTCAATCAGCCCCAGCATTTT.

The rearrangement links TRBV5-1 to TRBJ2-1; 8 bases map to TRBD2. V lost 1 base, J lost 7 bases, and 10 bases stayed unmatched. Germline CDR1 is SGHRS and CDR2 is YFSETQ. This CDR3 is 16 amino acids long. CDR3: CASSLSYGGGQNEQFF. CDR3 DNA: TGCGCCAGCAGCTTGTCCTATGGCGGGGGGCAAAATGAGCAGTTCTTC.

The V and J genes are TRBV27 and TRBJ2-3, with a possible D match to TRBD2 (5 bases). The V end was cut by 6 bases, the J end by 11 bases, with 12 bases between. This CDR3 region has 11 residues. Germline values: CDR1 MNHEY, CDR2 SMNVEV (reference sequence). CDR3 sequence: CASRHRERQYF. The DNA of the CDR3 is TGTGCCAGCAGACACCGGGAAAGGCAGTATTTT.

This CDR3 reads CASSHGGEQPQHF. CDR3 DNA sequence: TGCGCCAGCAGCCACGGGGGAGAACAGCCCCAGCATTTT. The chain uses TRBV5-1 and TRBJ1-5, with a weak D call TRBD1 (5 bases). V dropped 4 bases and J dropped 7 bases, with 12 bases sitting between them. The CDR3 spans 13 residues. The germline V gene encodes CDR1 SGHRS and CDR2 YFSETQ.

Note on this clone: Mismatch with germline at one junction end may stem from a read error. The chain uses TRBV6-4 and TRBJ2-7; D is unclear. Looked up from germline, CDR1 is MRHNA and CDR2 is SNTAGT. This CDR3 contains 15 residues. The CDR3 region is CASSDFWSIYYEQYF. CDR3 bases: TGTGCCAGCAGCGACTTCTGGTCCATTTACTACGAGCAGTACTTC.

This clone was seen a single time. This rearrangement joins TRBV28 to TRBJ1-3, with D maybe TRBD1 (5 bases). CDR3 length: 14 amino acids. Germline V gives CDR1 MDHEN, CDR2 SYDVKM. V was shortened by 5 bases and J by 4 bases, with 12 bases between the two germline ends. The CDR3 DNA reads as TGTGCCAGCAGTATCGGAACAGGCGGAAACACCATATATTTT. Translating it yields CASSIGTGGNTIYF. The entire variable domain, with the rest obtained from reference TRBV28 and TRBJ1-3, is as follows: DVKVTQSSRYLVKRTGEKVFLECVQDMDHENMFWYRQDPGLGLRLIYFSYDVKMKEKGDIPEGYSVSREKKERFSLILESASTNQTSMYLCASSIGTGGNTIYFGEGSWLTVV.

V usage is TRBV6-5 and J usage is TRBJ2-7, with 8 nucleotides matching TRBD1. Per the germline V gene, CDR1 is MNHEY and CDR2 is SVGAGI. The CDR3 has 13 residues. The ends lost 11 bases at V and 6 bases at J; junction bases unmatched: 12. The CDR3 coding sequence is TGTGCCTCCGCAGGGGGCCCAGGAGGCGAGCAGTACTTC. Translated: CASAGGPGGEQYF.

This chain connects TRBV7-2 to TRBJ2-7; 14 bases are a match to TRBD2. This CDR3 is 16 amino acids long. Germline V gives CDR1 SGHTA, CDR2 FQGNSA. The trim removed 3 bases at V and 5 bases at J, leaving 6 bases unmatched. The chain's CDR3 is CASSLTSGRAFHEQYF. In DNA, the CDR3 is TGTGCCAGCAGCTTGACTAGCGGGAGGGCCTTCCACGAGCAGTACTTC.

This clone showed up just a few times. Other DNA sequences within the sample encode an identical CDR3. The V call is TRBV18, the J call TRBJ1-2; weak D call: TRBD1 (6 bases). This CDR3 comprises 14 residues. Germline lookup yields CDR1 KGHSH and CDR2 LQKENI. Trimming cost V 2 bases and J 8 bases, with 15 bases left between them. In DNA, the CDR3 is TGTGCCAGCTCACCAAACGGGGGCGCGAGGGGCTACACCTTC. The encoded protein is CASSPNGGARGYTF.

V gene TRBV9 combines with J gene TRBJ2-5; TRBD1 is a possible D gene (6 bases). Germline-derived CDR1 and CDR2 are SGDLS and YYNGEE. CDR3 size: 17 residues. The V end was cut by 1 base, the J end by 1 base, with 17 bases between. As DNA, the CDR3 is TGTGCCAGCAGCGTAACCCCGGACAGTGTGGGCCAAGAGACCCAGTACTTC. It codes for CASSVTPDSVGQETQYF.

V is TRBV3-1 (or the pseudogene TRBV3-2) and J is TRBJ2-1; a weak D match, TRBD1 (5 bases). V was cut by 5 bases and J by 12 bases, with 26 bases left in between. The CDR3 is 16 residues long. CDR1 LGHDT and CDR2 YNNKEL come from the germline V gene (reference sequence). The CDR3 region has the DNA TGTGCCAGCAGCGAAGGCGGTGGCCTGTTTGGGGCCAGGCAGTTCTTC. It yields the protein CASSEGGGLFGARQFF.

This clone turned up a few times. The rearrangement joins TRBV6-1 to TRBJ2-7, with 11 positions matching TRBD2. Germline V CDR1 and CDR2: MNHNS, SASEGT. There are 15 residues in the CDR3. Trimming cost V 2 bases and J 4 bases; bases outside gene matches: 4. The DNA for the CDR3 is TGTGCCAGCAGTGAATCCGCTAGCGGGGGGTACGAGCAGTACTTC. This codes for CASSESASGGYEQYF.